What follows are 11 T cell receptor beta chains derived from one specimen sequenced in a study of T-cell reconstitution after alpha-beta-depleted transplantation in children. Construction of the TCRbeta library involved unique molecular identifiers. TCRdb reprocessed the PCR reads via MiXCR and lists one record per CDR3 protein. The table includes around 250,000 distinct CDR3 sequences, more than 20% detected once. The sequences come from PBMCs, collected before TCRalphabeta/CD19-depleted stem cell transplant. These receptors were collected from a girl under 10 years old with Fanconi anemia, due to receive a stem cell transplant.

This clonotype has only a few counts. This chain links TRBV29-1 with TRBJ2-7; possible D gene TRBD1, 6 bases. Trimming removed 5 bases from V and 4 bases from J, with 15 bases in between. CDR1 is SQVTM and CDR2 is ANQGSEA in the germline V gene. The CDR3 loop spans 13 amino acids. CDR3 region: CSVSSDRAYEQYF. CDR3 in DNA: TGCAGCGTTAGCTCGGACAGAGCTTACGAGCAGTACTTC.

The chain joins TRBV20-1 to TRBJ2-7; tentative D call: TRBD2 (6 bases). The germline V gene encodes CDR1 DFQATT and CDR2 SNEGSKA (reference sequence). The V end lost 4 bases, the J end lost 5 bases, and 18 bases lay between the germline ends. CDR3 size: 14 residues. The CDR3 region has the DNA TGCAGTGCTAAACGGACTATGGCGTATGACGAGCAGTACTTC. Its protein is CSAKRTMAYDEQYF.

This clonotype was counted at least ten times. This chain joins TRBV18 and TRBJ2-1; D is possibly TRBD1 or TRBD2 (5 bases each). The ends were cut back, 4 bases at V and 2 bases at J, with 12 bases in the middle. Germline lookup yields CDR1 KGHSH and CDR2 LQKENI. This CDR3 is built from 15 residues. The CDR3 DNA reads as TGTGCCAGCTCACTTTACCGGGACCCCTACAATGAGCAGTTCTTC. As protein: CASSLYRDPYNEQFF.

The chain recombines TRBV10-3 with TRBJ1-2; TRBD1 might be the D (5 bases). The CDR3 consists of 15 residues. Per germline, CDR1 ENHRY and CDR2 SYGVKD. V was trimmed by 3 bases and J by 0 bases, leaving 11 bases between them. The CDR3 nucleotides read TGTGCCATCAGTGACTTCAGGGACTCTAACTATGGCTACACCTTC. It specifies CAISDFRDSNYGYTF.

The table lists this clonotype with a few counts. The chain uses TRBV29-1 and TRBJ2-5, with D possibly matching TRBD1 (5 bases). The V gene lost 8 bases and the J gene lost 1 base, with 11 bases spanning the gap. Germline V gene sequence: CDR1 SQVTM, CDR2 ANQGSEA. CDR3 size: 12 residues. The CDR3 loop is CSMQGVQETQYF. CDR3 nucleotides: TGCAGCATGCAGGGTGTCCAAGAGACCCAGTACTTC.

This clonotype was detected ten times or more. The CDR3 DNA reads TGTGCCATCAGTGAGTCGACTCGGGCTAGCGGGAGGTTCTACGAGCAGTACTTC. Its protein product is CAISESTRASGRFYEQYF. The genes are TRBV10-3 and TRBJ2-7; 11 nucleotides match TRBD2. The germline V gene has CDR1 ENHRY and CDR2 SYGVKD. The CDR3 covers 18 residues. With V trimmed by 0 bases and J by 3 bases, 10 bases remained unmatched.

V and J are TRBV20-1 and TRBJ1-3; D gene uncertain. Per germline, CDR1 DFQATT and CDR2 SNEGSKA (reference sequence). The V end lost 5 bases, the J end lost 0 bases, and 5 bases lay between the germline ends. The CDR3 is made up of 12 amino acids. CDR3 amino acids: CSARHSGNTIYF. CDR3 DNA: TGCAGTGCTCGACACTCTGGAAACACCATATATTTT.

The chain couples TRBV2 to TRBJ2-5; 8 bases map to TRBD2. CDR3 length: 16 residues. Per the germline V gene, CDR1 is SNHLY and CDR2 is FYNNEI. With 3 bases clipped from V and 1 base from J, the junction kept 7 bases outside the gene matches. This chain's CDR3 is CASSDPAGDTQETQYF. Here the CDR3 DNA reads TGTGCCAGCAGTGATCCAGCGGGGGACACCCAAGAGACCCAGTACTTC.

The rearrangement joins TRBV20-1 to TRBJ2-3, with D perhaps TRBD1 (5 bases). Germline V gene data show CDR1 as DFQATT and CDR2 as SNEGSKA (reference sequence). The CDR3 is 13 residues long. V was trimmed by 3 bases and J by 2 bases, leaving 9 bases between them. The CDR3 region has the DNA TGCAGTGCTAGGCGACAGTTCACAGATACGCAGTATTTT. This encodes CSARRQFTDTQYF.

The chain joins TRBV9 to TRBJ2-1; 11 positions agree with TRBD2. The V and J ends lost 0 bases and 7 bases, in that order; junction bases with no gene match: 6. The CDR3 has 16 residues. The germline V gene encodes CDR1 SGDLS and CDR2 YYNGEE. CDR3 residues: CASSVALAGGRNEQFF. The CDR3 DNA is TGTGCCAGCAGCGTAGCCCTAGCGGGAGGCCGGAATGAGCAGTTCTTC. Using reference TRBV9 and TRBJ2-1 for the parts outside the CDR3, the full variable domain is DSGVTQTPKHLITATGQRVTLRCSPRSGDLSVYWYQQSLDQGLQFLIQYYNGEERAKGNILERFSAQQFPDLHSELNLSSLELGDSALYFCASSVALAGGRNEQFFGPGTRLTVL.

V and J are TRBV7-3 and TRBJ1-1; D possibly corresponds to TRBD1 (5 bases). Germline V gives CDR1 SGHTA, CDR2 FQGTGA. This CDR3 has 14 residues. V was clipped by 2 bases and J by 0 bases, with 7 bases between them. The CDR3 bases are TGTGCCAGCAGCTTATCAGGGCTGAACACTGAAGCTTTCTTT. Translation: CASSLSGLNTEAFF.